These 32 T cell receptor beta chains came from one sample sequenced in a study of Graves' ophthalmopathy and Graves' hyperthyroidism. TCR beta CDR3 regions were amplified from RNA transcripts. Second-round multiplex PCR followed a first-round RT-PCR using HTBI primers. TCRdb reprocessed the multiplex PCR reads with MiXCR, giving one entry per CDR3 protein. Of 900,000 to 1,200,000 distinct CDR3 sequences in the sample, about 38% were seen once. The sample comprised peripheral blood or thyroid tissue (not recorded which). Receptors were obtained from an adult man with Graves' hyperthyroidism.

In this sample, this clonotype turned up a few times. The gene calls are TRBV6-5 and TRBJ2-5; unclear D gene. This CDR3 is built from 12 residues. From germline, CDR1 is MNHEY and CDR2 SVGAGI. V shed 5 bases and J shed 1 base, with 5 bases lying between them. CDR3 in DNA: TGTGCCAGCAGTGACGCCCAAGAGACCCAGTACTTC. Protein sequence: CASSDAQETQYF.

The chain is built from TRBV7-2 and TRBJ2-7; D uncertain. V lost 3 bases and J 1 base, leaving 13 bases between the germline ends. Looked up from germline, CDR1 is SGHTA and CDR2 is FQGNSA. The CDR3 is 15 residues long. CDR3 nucleotide sequence: TGTGCCAGCAGCTTCGACATGGCAGGATCCTACGAGCAGTACTTC. Its protein product is CASSFDMAGSYEQYF. The whole variable domain, remainder taken from reference TRBV7-2 and TRBJ2-7, is GAGVSQSPSNKVTEKGKDVELRCDPISGHTALYWYRQSLGQGLEFLIYFQGNSAPDKSGLPSDRFSAERTGGSVSTLTIQRTQQEDSAVYLCASSFDMAGSYEQYFGPGTRLTVT.

V is TRBV7-2 and J is TRBJ2-2, with 7 bases that match TRBD1. CDR3 length: 13 amino acids. V shed 8 bases and J 7 bases; nucleotides not matched to a gene: 7. Germline CDR1 reads SGHTA; CDR2 reads FQGNSA. In DNA form, the CDR3 reads TGTGCCAGCCAGGGGGTGGGTCGCGGGGAGCTGTTTTTT. Its translation is CASQGVGRGELFF.

The chain uses TRBV25-1 and TRBJ2-7; possibly TRBD1 for D (6 bases). The germline gives CDR1 MGHDK, CDR2 SYGVNS. The CDR3 contains 15 residues. V gave up 8 bases and J gave up 2 bases, with 19 bases separating them. The CDR3 protein is CASLEQPRQAYEQYF. The DNA of the CDR3 is TGTGCCAGCTTAGAGCAACCGAGACAGGCCTACGAGCAGTACTTC.

The sample holds many counts of this clonotype. V and J are TRBV10-3 and TRBJ2-2, with 12 bases identical to TRBD2. The germline V gene encodes CDR1 ENHRY and CDR2 SYGVKD. This CDR3 comprises 16 residues. The V and J ends lost 6 bases and 7 bases, in that order; junction bases with no gene match: 9. The CDR3 loop reads CAIRSSSGGAFGELFF. The CDR3 region has the DNA TGTGCCATCAGATCTTCTAGCGGGGGGGCCTTCGGGGAGCTGTTTTTT.

This sequence joins TRBV7-9 and TRBJ1-6; TRBD1 is a possible D gene (5 bases). The CDR3 is 14 residues long. The V gene's germline CDR1 is SEHNR and CDR2 FQNEAQ (reference sequence). V shed 7 bases and J shed 10 bases, with 17 bases lying between them. CDR3 nucleotide sequence: TGTGCCAGCAACTCCGACAGACCGGGATCACCCCTCCACTTT. This codes for CASNSDRPGSPLHF.

The sample holds a few counts of this clonotype. The rearrangement joins TRBV7-8 to TRBJ1-5, with D tentatively TRBD1 (6 bases). Germline V gives CDR1 SGHVS, CDR2 FQNEAQ. The CDR3 has 16 amino acids. The V end was cut by 6 bases, the J end by 11 bases, with 26 bases between. The CDR3 coding sequence is TGTGCCAGCAGGCGGGGACGAACAGGGACCCGAGAGACCCAGCATTTT. Its protein product is CASRRGRTGTRETQHF. Supplemented by reference TRBV7-8 and TRBJ1-5, the full variable domain reads GAGVSQSPRYKVAKRGQDVALRCDPISGHVSLFWYQQALGQGPEFLTYFQNEAQLDKSGLPSDRFFAERPEGSVSTLKIQRTQQEDSAVYLCASRRGRTGTRETQHFGDGTRLSIL.

This clonotype has more than one count but fewer than ten. The chain carries TRBV5-8 and TRBJ1-1; 7 bases match TRBD1. The CDR3 has 13 residues. The V gene end was trimmed by 3 bases and the J gene end by 7 bases; junction bases not matched to a gene: 6. Germline CDR1 SGHTS, CDR2 YDEGEE. This CDR3 reads CASSWNRGDEAFF. CDR3 sequence (DNA): TGTGCCAGCAGCTGGAACAGGGGCGATGAAGCTTTCTTT.

There are many counts of this clonotype. A read error may account for a junction end that differs from germline. The chain has TRBV5-1 and TRBJ1-1, with 10 nucleotides matching TRBD1. The CDR3 consists of 14 residues. Germline CDR1 SGHRS, CDR2 YFSETQ. The CDR3 loop reads CASSLRTGGTEAFF. The CDR3 DNA sequence: TGTGCCAGCAGCCTTCGGACAGGGGGAACTGAAGCTTTCTTT.

This clonotype was counted ten times or more. CDR3 amino acids: CSVEDPILAGETQYF. For the CDR3, the DNA is TGCAGCGTTGAAGATCCCATCCTAGCCGGTGAGACCCAGTACTTC. V and J are TRBV29-1 and TRBJ2-5; D is perhaps TRBD2 (5 bases). V was pared by 0 bases and J by 5 bases, with 16 bases between. The CDR3 has 15 amino acids. Germline V CDR1 and CDR2: SQVTM, ANQGSEA.

This chain connects TRBV19 to TRBJ2-7, with a possible D match to TRBD1 (8 bases). CDR3 length: 14 amino acids. Trimming took 4 bases from V and 6 from J, leaving 16 bases between them. Germline values: CDR1 LNHDA, CDR2 SQIVND (reference sequence). The CDR3, as DNA: TGTGCCAGTAGTAAAGCGGGACAGGAGGGCGAGCAGTACTTC. Its translation is CASSKAGQEGEQYF.

The chain carries TRBV3-1 and TRBJ2-5, with 10 bases aligning to TRBD1. The CDR3 is made up of 16 amino acids. The trim removed 2 bases at V and 5 bases at J, leaving 8 bases unmatched. Germline loops: CDR1 LGHDT, CDR2 YNNKEL (reference sequence). As DNA, the CDR3 is TGTGCCAGCAGCCAAACCGGGACAGGGGTTTCTGAGACCCAGTACTTC. It translates to CASSQTGTGVSETQYF.

This clonotype was seen repeatedly, ten times or more. The chain couples TRBV20-1 to TRBJ2-5; D call uncertain. The CDR3 runs to 14 residues. Trimming removed 7 bases at V and 0 bases at J, with 15 bases between. Germline V lookup: CDR1 DFQATT, CDR2 SNEGSKA (reference sequence). CDR3 residues: CSVKDVRYQETQYF. The CDR3 DNA follows: TGCAGTGTTAAAGACGTACGGTACCAAGAGACCCAGTACTTC.

The chain links TRBV2 to TRBJ2-2, with 7 nucleotides matching TRBD2. This CDR3 is built from 13 residues. Germline V gene lookup returns CDR1 SNHLY and CDR2 FYNNEI. V gave up 10 bases and J gave up 5 bases; unmatched junction bases: 7. The CDR3 protein is CAIGRRGTGELFF. CDR3 in DNA: TGTGCCATCGGACGGCGGGGGACCGGGGAGCTGTTTTTT.

The CDR3 is CASSLQGHNYGYTF. The DNA for the CDR3 is TGTGCCAGCAGTTTGCAGGGACATAACTATGGCTACACCTTC. The chain joins TRBV2 to TRBJ1-2; a weak D match, TRBD1 (6 bases). Germline V gene sequence: CDR1 SNHLY, CDR2 FYNNEI. The CDR3 runs to 14 residues. The V and J ends lost 5 bases and 1 base respectively, with 11 bases between them.

This clonotype was detected ten times or more. The rearrangement joins TRBV29-1 to TRBJ1-4; no clear D gene. Germline V CDR1 and CDR2: SQVTM, ANQGSEA. Deletions cut 4 bases from V and 1 base from J, with 7 bases between. The CDR3 spans 13 residues. CDR3 bases: TGCAGCGTTGCTTACAGAACTAATGAAAAACTGTTTTTT. Amino acids: CSVAYRTNEKLFF. The variable domain in full, completed from reference TRBV29-1 and TRBJ1-4, reads SAVISQKPSRDICQRGTSLTIQCQVDSQVTMMFWYRQQPGQSLTLIATANQGSEATYESGFVIDKFPISRPNLTFSTLTVSNMSPEDSSIYLCSVAYRTNEKLFFGSGTQLSVL.

The chain couples TRBV14 to TRBJ2-5; D possibly corresponds to TRBD2 (6 bases). Trimming cost V 6 bases and J 5 bases, with 19 bases left between them. There are 15 residues in the CDR3. Germline-derived CDR1 and CDR2 are SGHDN and FVKESK. CDR3 in amino acids: CASSLYVGGSETQYF. CDR3 in DNA: TGTGCCAGCAGTTTATATGTCGGGGGTTCGGAGACCCAGTACTTC. Full variable domain (rest looked up from reference TRBV14 and TRBJ2-5): EAGVTQFPSHSVIEKGQTVTLRCDPISGHDNLYWYRRVMGKEIKFLLHFVKESKQDESGMPNNRFLAERTGGTYSTLKVQPAELEDSGVYFCASSLYVGGSETQYFGPGTRLLVL.

Ten or more counts support this clonotype. The rearrangement uses TRBV7-9 and TRBJ2-2; D is undetermined. The CDR3 spans 11 residues. CDR1 SEHNR and CDR2 FQNEAQ come from the germline V gene (reference sequence). The V and J ends lost 8 bases and 5 bases respectively, with 6 bases between them. The CDR3 DNA reads TGTGCCAGCGGTTCGACCGGGGAGCTGTTTTTT. Translation gives CASGSTGELFF.

This clonotype was detected a few times. This chain joins TRBV20-1 and TRBJ2-7; D is undetermined. Trimming shortened V by 3 bases and J by 6 bases, and 12 bases separated the two germline ends. The CDR3 consists of 12 residues. Germline V lookup: CDR1 DFQATT, CDR2 SNEGSKA (reference sequence). The DNA for the CDR3 is TGCAGTGCTAGTCCACCTTGGGGCGAGCAGTACTTC. It translates to CSASPPWGEQYF.

The table lists this clonotype with many counts. The V gene is TRBV12-3 or TRBV12-4, the J gene TRBJ1-2; unclear D gene. This CDR3 has 13 amino acids. Trimming shortened V by 6 bases and J by 0 bases, and 8 bases separated the two germline ends. This chain's CDR3 is CASRPQANYGYTF. CDR3 bases: TGTGCCAGCAGACCTCAAGCTAACTATGGCTACACCTTC.

Many counts were recorded for this clonotype. This chain connects TRBV7-2 to TRBJ1-6; D unresolved. Germline V gives CDR1 SGHTA, CDR2 FQGNSA. The CDR3 sequence is 15 residues long. The V end was cut by 1 base, the J end by 9 bases, with 13 bases between. DNA for the CDR3: TGTGCCAGCAGCTTAGAGGCCAGGAGTTCTTCACCCCTCCACTTT. Its protein is CASSLEARSSSPLHF.

V and J are TRBV28 and TRBJ1-6, with 7 bases lining up with TRBD1. Germline CDR1 is MDHEN and CDR2 is SYDVKM. The V and J ends lost 7 bases and 7 bases, in that order; junction bases with no gene match: 7. The CDR3 length is 14 residues. The DNA for the CDR3 is TGTGCCAGCACCCCGGGACAGAAGAATTCACCCCTCCACTTT. This gives the protein CASTPGQKNSPLHF. Drawing the rest from reference TRBV28 and TRBJ1-6, the complete variable domain is DVKVTQSSRYLVKRTGEKVFLECVQDMDHENMFWYRQDPGLGLRLIYFSYDVKMKEKGDIPEGYSVSREKKERFSLILESASTNQTSMYLCASTPGQKNSPLHFGNGTRLTVT.

The chain has TRBV2 and TRBJ1-2; no clear D gene. CDR1 and CDR2 from the germline V gene are SNHLY and FYNNEI. The CDR3 spans 14 residues. V lost 3 bases to trimming and J lost 3 bases, with 11 bases between them. As DNA, the CDR3 is TGTGCCAGCAGTGAGTCGACGGCCCACTATGGCTACACCTTC. Residues: CASSESTAHYGYTF. Filled out from reference TRBV2 and TRBJ1-2, the complete variable domain reads EPEVTQTPSHQVTQMGQEVILRCVPISNHLYFYWYRQILGQKVEFLVSFYNNEISEKSEIFDDQFSVERPDGSNFTLKIRSTKLEDSAMYFCASSESTAHYGYTFGSGTRLTVV.

In its sample, this clonotype was seen a few times. The V and J genes are TRBV19 and TRBJ2-7; 7 bases are a match to TRBD1. The CDR3 covers 15 residues. From germline, CDR1 is LNHDA and CDR2 SQIVND (reference sequence). Germline trimming cut 6 bases from V and 0 bases from J; bases unmatched to any gene: 8. Written as DNA, the CDR3 is TGTGCCAGTAGGATTGAAGACAGGGTCTCCTACGAGCAGTACTTC. Protein: CASRIEDRVSYEQYF.

The V and J genes are TRBV29-1 and TRBJ1-1; 12 nucleotides match TRBD1. The ends lost 6 bases at V and 1 base at J; junction bases unmatched: 3. Germline loops: CDR1 SQVTM, CDR2 ANQGSEA. CDR3 length: 14 residues. CDR3 in DNA: TGCAGCGTGGGGACAGGGGGCTCGAACACTGAAGCTTTCTTT. Protein product: CSVGTGGSNTEAFF.

As concerns this clonotype: This may be a read error, as it is one base from a much larger clone. The rearrangement joins TRBV9 to TRBJ1-2; D is undetermined. Germline CDR1 and CDR2: SGDLS and YYNGEE. The CDR3 is 11 residues long. DNA of the CDR3: TGTGCCAGTGAAGGACTCTATGGCTACGCCTTC. The encoded protein is CASEGLYGYAF.

The V gene is TRBV15, the J gene TRBJ2-3, with D unclear. Germline loops: CDR1 LNHNV, CDR2 YYDKDF (reference sequence). The CDR3 consists of 13 residues. Trimming took 2 bases from V and 0 from J, leaving 3 bases between them. This CDR3 is CATSRTSTDTQYF. CDR3 DNA sequence: TGTGCCACCAGCAGAACTAGCACAGATACGCAGTATTTT. Full variable domain (remainder filled in from reference TRBV15 and TRBJ2-3): DAMVIQNPRYQVTQFGKPVTLSCSQTLNHNVMYWYQQKSSQAPKLLFHYYDKDFNNEADTPDNFQSRRPNTSFCFLDIRSPGLGDTAMYLCATSRTSTDTQYFGPGTRLTVL.

In this sample, this clonotype turned up a few times. The chain couples TRBV4-1 to TRBJ1-5, with no clear D. V gave up 4 bases and J gave up 5 bases, with 9 bases separating them. The CDR3 covers 13 residues. Germline values: CDR1 MGHRA, CDR2 YSYEKL. DNA of the CDR3: TGCGCCAGCAGCCGTCAAATAGATCAGCCCCAGCATTTT. This translates into CASSRQIDQPQHF.

A remark on this clonotype: With a much larger clone just one base away, this may be a read error. In this CDR3 the conserved last residue, phenylalanine or tryptophan, is missing, so a read error is likely. The chain joins TRBV20-1 to TRBJ1-1; D call uncertain. There are 14 residues in the CDR3. Germline CDR1 is DFQATT and CDR2 is SNEGSKA (reference sequence). Trimming left V 0 bases short and J 3 bases short, with 11 bases between. This chain's CDR3 is CSARDGQPHTEAFL. As DNA, the CDR3 is TGCAGTGCTAGAGATGGTCAGCCCCACACTGAAGCTTTCCTT.

This clonotype has just a few counts. The genes are TRBV15 and TRBJ1-4, with D perhaps TRBD1 (5 bases). The CDR3 has 15 residues. Germline values: CDR1 LNHNV, CDR2 YYDKDF (reference sequence). Trimming took off 5 bases at V and 7 bases at J, with 17 bases between the two ends. The CDR3 loop is CATSGASGPGEKLFF. The DNA for the CDR3 is TGTGCCACCAGCGGAGCCTCGGGGCCCGGTGAAAAACTGTTTTTT.

To note about this clonotype: This may stem from a read error, because a much larger clone lies one nucleotide away. The chain has TRBV19 and TRBJ1-5; tentative D call: TRBD1 (5 bases). Germline values: CDR1 LNHDA, CDR2 SQIVND (reference sequence). The CDR3 spans 14 residues. The CDR3 loop is CAIPGLEGNQSQHF. DNA of the CDR3: TGTGCCATCCCAGGGCTCGAAGGCAATCAGTCCCAGCATTTT. The whole variable domain, filled in from reference TRBV19 and TRBJ1-5, reads DGGITQSPKYLFRKEGQNVTLSCEQNLNHDAMYWYRQDPGQGLRLIYYSQIVNDFQKGDIAEGYSVSREKKESFPLTVTSAQKNPTAFYLCAIPGLEGNQSQHFGDGTRLSIL.

This clonotype was recorded many times. The chain links TRBV29-1 to TRBJ2-7; D may be TRBD2 (5 bases). This CDR3 region has 14 residues. Trimming cost V 4 bases and J 3 bases, with 16 bases left between them. Germline V gene lookup returns CDR1 SQVTM and CDR2 ANQGSEA. The CDR3 region has the DNA TGCAGCGTTGTAGTGGGTCTAGCACTCTACGAGCAGTACTTC. Translation gives CSVVVGLALYEQYF.